A selection of T cell receptor beta chains follows, all from one sample in a study of cytomegalovirus exposure and HLA in healthy donors. The data were produced by immunoSEQ multiplex PCR, yet TCRdb's version contains in-frame clones alone and is incomplete. The table lists about 98,000 clones, over 80% of them singletons. Source material: PBMCs. The receptors originated from a female donor in good health and CMV-seropositive. Both conserved end residues are trimmed from each CDR3. A D gene is named only where the DNA matches it firmly.

V gene | D gene | CDR3 protein
TRBV7-2 | NA | ASSREISGANVLT
TRBV19 | NA | ASSPTSNTNTEAF
TRBV5-1 | NA | ASSSGQNGNTIY
TRBV4-1 | NA | ASSPAEGAKNIQY
TRBV25-1 | TRBD1 | ASSELDRDNEKLF
TRBV5-1 | TRBD2 | ASSLGTSGISSYEQY
TRBV5-1 | NA | ASSSEGGINQPQH
TRBV5-1 | NA | ASSLFGTQETQY
TRBV5-1 | NA | ASSLVQGGAEAF
TRBV27 | TRBD1 | ASTGQGAGYGYT
TRBV6-5 | NA | ASSARSSYNSPLH
TRBV10-1 | NA | ASRDPGDPDTQY
TRBV6-6 | TRBD1 | ASSYGQVSGNTIY
TRBV7-4 | TRBD1 | ASSPWDRPFYQETQY
TRBV9 | TRBD2 | ASSPASGRAVEQF
TRBV5-1 | NA | ASSLGGSRQNTYEQY
TRBV6-6 | NA | ASTPDGRDGYP
TRBV5-1 | NA | ASSLAPGSGNYNEQF
TRBV19 | TRBD2 | ASSILAGDGEQF
TRBV9 | TRBD2 | ASSEYREDEQF
TRBV18 | NA | ASSPTVETQY
TRBV7-9 | TRBD1 | ASSKGTGDTYEQY
TRBV13 | NA | ASSPSEGPDSPLH
TRBV27 | TRBD2 | ASSLSSGSRYEQY
TRBV9 | NA | ASSGRSGNTIY
TRBV10-3 | TRBD2 | AIEGTSGNTDTQY
TRBV5-4 | TRBD2 | ASSSLTSGGSYEQY
TRBV7-7 | TRBD1 | ASSPGQATDTQY
TRBV6-4 | NA | ASTPEDGGEGGYT
TRBV7-6 | NA | ASSPTGYEQY
TRBV6-5 | NA | ASFRGGGDTQY
TRBV5-1 | TRBD1 | ASSRGGRQGVSEAF
TRBV4-1 | NA | ASSLRQALNQPQH
TRBV7-2 | TRBD1 | ASSTQSGTGQLGYT
TRBV5-6 | TRBD1 | ASSLAGGSSIQY
TRBV5-1 | TRBD1 | ASSLSGTDGKLF
TRBV9 | NA | ASTRGAGETQY
TRBV6-6 | NA | ASSPGQNTEAF
TRBV5-1 | NA | ASSIHFQGRVRGEQY
TRBV4-1 | TRBD1 | ASSQGGTGAQHRCGYT
TRBV4-1 | TRBD1 | ASSQTTGGGYGYT
TRBV6-8 | TRBD2 | ASSYSKRTSGGPGEQF
TRBV11-3 | NA | ASSSQNTEAF
TRBV19 | TRBD1 | ASSKQGTGEQY
TRBV11-2 | NA | ASSLDPGSTEAF
TRBV4-1 | NA | ASSPGTPPVDRGYT
TRBV5-1 | TRBD2 | ASSLSSGRGGGGNEQF
TRBV9 | TRBD1 | ASTKGQGAEGYT
TRBV5-1 | NA | ASSFGSGYTDTQY
TRBV7-8 | NA | ASSSRRGAGST
TRBV5-4 | TRBD2 | ASSLPSGGETQY